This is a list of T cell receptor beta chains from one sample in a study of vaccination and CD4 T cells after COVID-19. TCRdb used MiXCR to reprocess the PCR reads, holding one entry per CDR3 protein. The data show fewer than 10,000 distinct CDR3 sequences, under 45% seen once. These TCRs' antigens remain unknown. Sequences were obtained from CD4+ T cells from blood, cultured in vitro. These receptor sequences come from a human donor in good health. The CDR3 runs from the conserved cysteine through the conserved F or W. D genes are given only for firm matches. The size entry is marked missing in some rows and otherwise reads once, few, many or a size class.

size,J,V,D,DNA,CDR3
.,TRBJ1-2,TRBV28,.,TGTGCCAGCAGGACAGTGGTACACTATGGCTACACCTTC,CASRTVVHYGYTF
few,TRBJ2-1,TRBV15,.,TGTGCCACCAGCAACTTTGGGGGGCGAGCCTACAATGAGCAGTTCTTC,CATSNFGGRAYNEQFF
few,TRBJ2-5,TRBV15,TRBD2,TGTGCCACTCGAATTCCGGGACTAGCGGGAGGGGAGACCCAGTACTTC,CATRIPGLAGGETQYF
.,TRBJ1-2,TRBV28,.,TGTGCCAGCGAAAAGGGGGGACCTAACTATGGCTACACCTTC,CASEKGGPNYGYTF
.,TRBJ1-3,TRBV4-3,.,TGCGCCAGCAGCCAAGAATTATTAGTGATTGGAAACACCATATATTTT,CASSQELLVIGNTIYF
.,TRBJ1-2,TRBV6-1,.,TGTGCCAGTGGGACCCGTATCTATGCTTGGACCTTC,CASGTRIYAWTF
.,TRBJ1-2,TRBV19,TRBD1,TGTGCCACCTTTGGACAGGCGAGCCGAGACTACACCTTC,CATFGQASRDYTF
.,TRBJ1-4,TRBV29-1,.,TGCAGCGTTGATACGGGGTTTAATGAAAAACTGTTTTTT,CSVDTGFNEKLFF
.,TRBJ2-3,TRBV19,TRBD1,TGTGGGTCACGACAGGGGACTAGCACAGATACGCAGTATTTT,CGSRQGTSTDTQYF
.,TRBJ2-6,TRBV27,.,TGTGCCAGCAGTTACTCTGGGGCCAACGTCCTGACTTTC,CASSYSGANVLTF
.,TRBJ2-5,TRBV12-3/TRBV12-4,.,TGTGCCAGCAGTTTATCGGGAGCTGGAGAGACCCAGTACTTC,CASSLSGAGETQYF
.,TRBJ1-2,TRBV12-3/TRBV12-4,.,TGTGCCAGTAGGGGCCGCCGGTCCGAGACCCCCTCGGGCTATGGCTACACCTTC,CASRGRRSETPSGYGYTF
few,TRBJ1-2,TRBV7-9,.,TGTGCCAGCAGCTTAGGGGTTAACTATGGCTACACCTTC,CASSLGVNYGYTF
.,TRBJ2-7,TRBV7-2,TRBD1,TGTGCCAGCAGCCCGGTAGGGACAGGGGGCAACGAGCAGTACTTC,CASSPVGTGGNEQYF
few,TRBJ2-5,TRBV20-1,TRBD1,TGCAGTGCTAGGGAGCCGAACAGGGGACAGGAGACCCAGTACTTC,CSAREPNRGQETQYF
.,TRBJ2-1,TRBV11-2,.,TGTGCCAGCCGGGGACGGACTGGTGAGCAGTTCTTC,CASRGRTGEQFF
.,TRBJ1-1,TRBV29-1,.,TGCAGCGTAATTACAGGGTTGGGCACTGAAGCTTTCTTT,CSVITGLGTEAFF
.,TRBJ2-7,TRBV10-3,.,TGTGCCATCAGTGAGTCGAGTGTGGGCTCCTACGAGCAGTACTTC,CAISESSVGSYEQYF
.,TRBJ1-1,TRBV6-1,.,TGTGCCAGCAGACCGGTGGCTTGGGGGAGGGGGGACACTGAAGCTTTCTTT,CASRPVAWGRGDTEAFF
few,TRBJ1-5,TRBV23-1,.,TGCGCCAGCAGTCAAACTTATGTCCAAAATCAGCCCCAGCATTTT,CASSQTYVQNQPQHF
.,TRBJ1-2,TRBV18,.,TGTGCCAGCTCACCAAGTTCCTCGAAGGGTGACTATGGCTACACCTTC,CASSPSSSKGDYGYTF
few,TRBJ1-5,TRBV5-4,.,TGTGCCAGCAGCGCGGGACCCGGGAGCAATCAGCCCCAGCATTTT,CASSAGPGSNQPQHF
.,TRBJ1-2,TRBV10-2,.,TGCGCCAGCAGTGAGCCTCGGGTGGGGAAGGGCTATGGCTACACCTTC,CASSEPRVGKGYGYTF
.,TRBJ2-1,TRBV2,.,TGTGCCAGCAGTGAAGTCGGTGAGCAGTTCTTC,CASSEVGEQFF
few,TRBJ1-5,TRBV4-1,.,TGCGCCAGCAGCCTAAATTTGGATCAGCCCCAGCATTTT,CASSLNLDQPQHF
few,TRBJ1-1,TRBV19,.,TGTGCCAGTAGTTGGGGTGGCCCTGAAGCTTTCTTT,CASSWGGPEAFF
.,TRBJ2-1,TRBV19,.,TGTGCCAGTAGTATAGAGGTTCAGGGAGATTTAAACAATGAGCAGTTCTTC,CASSIEVQGDLNNEQFF
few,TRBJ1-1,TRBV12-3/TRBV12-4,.,TGTGCCAGCATTCCAGGGGATGGGACTGAAGCTTTCTTT,CASIPGDGTEAFF
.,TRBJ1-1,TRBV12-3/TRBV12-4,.,TGTGCCAGCAGTTTCACGAGGAACACTGAAGCTTTCTTT,CASSFTRNTEAFF
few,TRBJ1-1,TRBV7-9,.,TGTGCCAGCAGCCGTCTAGTTACAGGGACTGAAGCTTTCTTT,CASSRLVTGTEAFF
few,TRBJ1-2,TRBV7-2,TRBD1,TGTGCCAGCAGCTCCCGCACAGGGGGCGATTTCTATGGCTACACCTTC,CASSSRTGGDFYGYTF
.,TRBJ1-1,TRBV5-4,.,TGTGCCAGCAGCTGGGGCGGAAACACTGAAGCTTTCTTT,CASSWGGNTEAFF
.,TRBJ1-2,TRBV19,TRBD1,TGTGCCAGTACCCCAACAGCAGGGGGCAGGGGCTATGGCTACACCTTC,CASTPTAGGRGYGYTF
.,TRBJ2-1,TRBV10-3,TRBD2,TGTGCCATCAGCTTAGCGGGGGGAAACAATGAGCAGTTCTTC,CAISLAGGNNEQFF
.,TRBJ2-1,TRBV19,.,TGTGCCAGTAGTATAGCCAACAAGGATGAGCAGTTCTTC,CASSIANKDEQFF
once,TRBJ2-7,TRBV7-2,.,TGTGCCAGCAGCCCGGCAAGGGGGGGGGACAGGTCCCACGAGCAGTACTTC,CASSPARGGDRSHEQYF
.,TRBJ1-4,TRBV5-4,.,TGTGCCAGCAGCCCCCAAACAGGAGCTACTAGCGAAAAACTGTTTTTT,CASSPQTGATSEKLFF
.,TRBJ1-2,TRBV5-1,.,TGCGCCAGCAGCTTCCGGGACACACGCGGAGCTAACTATGGCTACACCTTC,CASSFRDTRGANYGYTF
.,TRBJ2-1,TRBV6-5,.,TGTGCCGGCAGTTACACGACTAGATTCAATGAGCAGTTCTTC,CAGSYTTRFNEQFF
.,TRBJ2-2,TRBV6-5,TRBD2,TGTGCCAGCAGTTATAGGACTAGCGGCCACACCGGGGAGCTGTTTTTT,CASSYRTSGHTGELFF
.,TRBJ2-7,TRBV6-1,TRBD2,TGTGCCAGCCACTACTCCGGGGGGTACTACGAGCAGTACTTC,CASHYSGGYYEQYF
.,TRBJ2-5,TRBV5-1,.,TGCGCCAGCAGCAGGGGGACCCTAGCGTTCCAAGAGACCCAGTACTTC,CASSRGTLAFQETQYF
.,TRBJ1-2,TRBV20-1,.,TGCAGTGCTGGGTGGCGCGATGGCTACACCTTC,CSAGWRDGYTF
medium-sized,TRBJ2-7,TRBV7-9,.,TGTGCCAGCAGCGCCTCGGCGGCCGGTGGGGAGCAGTACTTC,CASSASAAGGEQYF
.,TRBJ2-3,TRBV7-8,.,TGTGCCAGCAGCGGACAGAGGGGGCGGGGGGCAGCAGATACGCAGTATTTT,CASSGQRGRGAADTQYF
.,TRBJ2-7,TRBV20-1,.,TGCAGTGCTAGAGCTCTAACTTACGAGCAGTACTTC,CSARALTYEQYF
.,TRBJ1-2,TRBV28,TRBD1,TGTGCCAGCAGCCCCATAACCCGACAGGGGAGGAGAGGCTACACCTTC,CASSPITRQGRRGYTF
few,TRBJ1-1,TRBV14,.,TGTGCCAGCAGCCAAGATTTTGGGGTAATTGTCACTGAAGCTTTCTTT,CASSQDFGVIVTEAFF
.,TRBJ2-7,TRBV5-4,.,TGTGCCAGCAGCAGGAACAGCTACGAGCAGTACTTC,CASSRNSYEQYF